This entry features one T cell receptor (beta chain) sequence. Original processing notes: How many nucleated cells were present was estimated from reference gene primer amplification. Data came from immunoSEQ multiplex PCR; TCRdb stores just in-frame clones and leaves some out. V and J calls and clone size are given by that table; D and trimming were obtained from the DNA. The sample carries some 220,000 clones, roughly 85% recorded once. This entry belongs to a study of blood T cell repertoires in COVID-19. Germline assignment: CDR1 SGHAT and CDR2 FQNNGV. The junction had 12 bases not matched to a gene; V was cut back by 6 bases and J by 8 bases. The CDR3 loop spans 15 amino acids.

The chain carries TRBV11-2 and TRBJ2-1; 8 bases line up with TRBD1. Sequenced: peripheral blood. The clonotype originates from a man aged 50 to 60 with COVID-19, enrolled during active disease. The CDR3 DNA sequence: TGTGCCAGCAGTGACCCCGGCACAGGGGGGTATGAGCAGTTCTTC. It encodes CASSDPGTGGYEQFF.